These T cell receptor beta chains were read from a single sample in a study of siplizumab effects on memory and regulatory T cells. Profiled with immunoSEQ multiplex PCR; TCRdb holds only in-frame clones, not every one. The sample shows about 100,000 clones, over 90% of them seen only once. The sequencing sample was made of non-Treg CD4+ T cells sorted from blood. The source of these receptors is a human donor in good health. The CDR3 runs from the conserved cysteine through the conserved F or W. The D gene is left open where the match is weak. Rows give clone size only sometimes, using once, few, many, or a class for an expanded clone.

TRBV29-1	TRBJ2-7	-	TRBD2	CSVESGGGPGAYEQYF	TGCAGCGTTGAATCCGGGGGGGGACCAGGGGCCTACGAGCAGTACTTC
TRBV28	TRBJ1-1	-	TRBD1	CASTMTGGKAFF	TGTGCCAGCACTATGACAGGGGGCAAAGCTTTCTTT
TRBV6-6	TRBJ1-4	-	TRBD1	CASKKDRDYEKLFF	TGTGCCAGCAAAAAAGACAGGGATTATGAAAAACTGTTTTTT
TRBV5-5	TRBJ2-2	-	TRBD1	CASIPSRGLTGELFF	TGTGCCAGCATCCCTTCCAGGGGGCTAACCGGGGAGCTGTTTTTT
TRBV11-2	TRBJ1-2	-	-	CASSLERGRVFGYTF	TGTGCCAGCAGCTTAGAGCGGGGACGTGTTTTTGGCTACACCTTC
TRBV29-1	TRBJ1-4	-	-	CSATLGADGEKLFF	TGCAGCGCAACCCTAGGGGCGGATGGTGAAAAACTGTTTTTT
TRBV11-3	TRBJ1-1	few	-	CASSLAEDTEAFF	TGTGCCAGCAGCTTAGCTGAGGACACTGAAGCTTTCTTT
TRBV11-2	TRBJ1-6	-	-	CASSLPGNSPLHF	TGTGCCAGCAGCTTACCAGGGAATTCACCCCTCCACTTT
TRBV7-3	TRBJ2-1	-	TRBD2	CASSLSGRMNEQFF	TGTGCCAGCAGCTTGAGCGGGAGGATGAATGAGCAGTTCTTC
TRBV30	TRBJ2-1	-	-	CAWSLGFSYNEQFF	TGTGCCTGGTCACTTGGGTTTTCCTACAATGAGCAGTTCTTC
TRBV6-1	TRBJ2-1	-	TRBD2	CASSENPPGLAGGFSYNEQFF	TGTGCCAGCAGTGAAAACCCGCCGGGACTAGCGGGAGGGTTCTCCTACAATGAGCAGTTCTTC
TRBV28	TRBJ2-5	-	-	CASSLWFKGRAETQYF	TGTGCCAGCAGTTTGTGGTTTAAGGGGCGGGCAGAGACCCAGTACTTC
TRBV10-3	TRBJ2-3	-	-	CAISPHKTPDTQYF	TGTGCCATCAGTCCTCACAAAACCCCAGATACGCAGTATTTT
TRBV11-2	TRBJ1-1	-	-	CASNRRSMNTEAFF	TGTGCCAGCAACCGCAGGAGTATGAACACTGAAGCTTTCTTT
TRBV5-1	TRBJ2-2	once	-	CASSPGQPTGELFF	TGCGCCAGCAGCCCAGGACAGCCCACCGGGGAGCTGTTTTTT
TRBV19	TRBJ1-1	-	TRBD1	CASSRGTVTEAFF	TGTGCCAGTAGCAGGGGGACAGTCACTGAAGCTTTCTTT
TRBV20-1	TRBJ2-7	-	-	CSAHTSYEQYF	TGCAGTGCCCACACTAGTTACGAGCAGTACTTC
TRBV7-9	TRBJ2-5	-	-	CASSSTRFQETQYF	TGTGCCAGCAGCTCCACACGATTCCAAGAGACCCAGTACTTC
TRBV2	TRBJ1-1	few	TRBD1	CASSGTGMNTEAFF	TGTGCCAGCAGTGGGACAGGGATGAACACTGAAGCTTTCTTT
TRBV9	TRBJ1-2	-	TRBD1	CASSVQGANYGYTF	TGTGCCAGCAGCGTGCAGGGGGCTAACTATGGCTACACCTTC
TRBV6-5	TRBJ1-5	-	TRBD1	CASRMGQGREPQHF	TGTGCCAGCAGGATGGGACAGGGGAGGGAGCCCCAGCATTTT
TRBV19	TRBJ1-1	-	-	CASSIDDFFGRIEAFF	TGTGCCAGTAGTATAGATGACTTTTTTGGCCGGATTGAAGCTTTCTTT
TRBV28	TRBJ2-5	-	TRBD1	CASRGVGTGSRETQYF	TGTGCCAGCAGGGGTGTTGGGACAGGTTCCAGAGAGACTCAGTACTTC
TRBV27	TRBJ2-7	few	TRBD1	CASSSLGQGEYEQYF	TGTGCCAGCAGTTCGCTAGGACAGGGCGAGTACGAGCAGTACTTC